The 15 T cell receptor beta chains given below trace back to one sample, sequenced in a study of blood T cell repertoires in COVID-19. Clones were read by immunoSEQ multiplex PCR, and TCRdb kept only the in-frame ones, dropping some. The data contain about 480,000 clones, 75% to 90% of them singletons. The sample comprised PBMCs or T cells enriched from blood (not recorded which). The source is a woman in her fifties or sixties who had recovered from COVID-19.

The chain couples TRBV4-1 to TRBJ2-2; 9 bases are a match to TRBD2. CDR1 is MGHRA, CDR2 YSYEKL, per germline. V trimming: 2 bases; J trimming: 3 bases; junction bases outside the gene matches: 4. The CDR3 runs to 16 residues. CDR3 sequence reads: CASSQNSGGHTGELFF. In DNA form, the CDR3 reads TGCGCCAGCAGCCAAAATAGCGGGGGTCACACCGGGGAGCTGTTTTTT.

This chain uses TRBV12-3 or TRBV12-4 with TRBJ2-7, with D perhaps TRBD1 (5 bases). The ends were cut back, 3 bases at V and 3 bases at J, with 9 bases in the middle. The CDR3 contains 13 residues. CDR3 loop: CASSFSGIYEQYV. The CDR3 DNA follows: TGTGCCAGCAGTTTCTCAGGGATCTACGAGCAGTACGTC.

The rearrangement links TRBV5-4 to TRBJ2-1, with D possibly being TRBD1 (6 bases). This CDR3 has 16 residues. Between the trimmed V and J ends, which lost 6 bases and 3 bases, there was a span of 19 bases. Germline CDR1 SGHNT, CDR2 YYREEE (reference sequence). Written as DNA, the CDR3 is TGTGCCAGCACACCTCGGACGGGACAAGGCTACAATGAGCAGTTCTTC. It translates to CASTPRTGQGYNEQFF. Full variable domain (missing parts from reference TRBV5-4 and TRBJ2-1): ETGVTQSPTHLIKTRGQQVTLRCSSQSGHNTVSWYQQALGQGPQFIFQYYREEENGRGNFPPRFSGLQFPNYSSELNVNALELDDSALYLCASTPRTGQGYNEQFFGPGTRLTVL.

This sequence joins TRBV12-3 or TRBV12-4 and TRBJ2-3; D is possibly TRBD1 (5 bases). The CDR3 consists of 12 residues. V shed 2 bases and J shed 7 bases, with 7 bases lying between them. The CDR3 DNA sequence: TGTGCCAGCAGTTTATCAGGGAATACGCAGTATTTT. This codes for CASSLSGNTQYF.

This chain connects TRBV27 to TRBJ2-2, with D unclear. V was trimmed by 5 bases and J by 6 bases, leaving 7 bases between them. CDR3 size: 12 residues. The germline CDR1 and CDR2 sequences are MNHEY and SMNVEV (reference sequence). CDR3 in amino acids: CASSPPSGELFF. CDR3 DNA sequence: TGTGCCAGCAGTCCCCCATCCGGGGAGCTGTTTTTT.

The V and J genes are TRBV2 and TRBJ2-2, with 11 nucleotides matching TRBD2. Germline V CDR1 and CDR2: SNHLY, FYNNEI. V shed 6 bases and J 5 bases; nucleotides not matched to a gene: 5. The CDR3 is 15 amino acids. CDR3 protein: CASSSTSGVTGELFF. The CDR3 DNA reads TGTGCCAGCAGCTCGACTAGCGGGGTGACCGGGGAGCTGTTTTTT.

V usage is TRBV3-1 (or the pseudogene TRBV3-2) and J usage is TRBJ2-2, with 8 bases fitting TRBD2. This CDR3 comprises 14 residues. Trimming took 6 bases from V and 4 from J; bases not matched to a gene: 4. Germline V gene data show CDR1 as LGHDT and CDR2 as YNNKEL (reference sequence). CDR3: CASRRAGGTGELFF. The CDR3 region has the DNA TGTGCCAGCAGAAGGGCGGGGGGCACCGGGGAGCTGTTTTTT.

The chain joins TRBV3-1 (or the pseudogene TRBV3-2) to TRBJ1-5, with D perhaps TRBD1 (6 bases). The germline V and J ends were trimmed by 4 bases and 6 bases, with 22 bases remaining between them. CDR3 length: 17 amino acids. Germline lookup yields CDR1 LGHDT and CDR2 YNNKEL (reference sequence). CDR3 DNA sequence: TGTGCCAGCAGCCTTTCCCAGGGGACGCGCGGTTCTCAGCCCCAGCATTTT. Its protein is CASSLSQGTRGSQPQHF.

This chain joins TRBV5-1 and TRBJ1-1; 7 positions match TRBD1. The V gene end was trimmed by 4 bases and the J gene end by 2 bases; junction bases not matched to a gene: 5. Germline CDR1 SGHRS, CDR2 YFSETQ. The CDR3 is 14 residues long. CDR3 DNA sequence: TGCGCCAGCAGCGCCCAGGGGGGAAACACTGAAGCTTTCTTT. It translates to CASSAQGGNTEAFF.

The rearrangement links TRBV29-1 to TRBJ2-2, with TRBD2 matching over 8 bases. Germline values: CDR1 SQVTM, CDR2 ANQGSEA. The CDR3 is made up of 16 amino acids. Losses at the gene ends were 7 bases for V and 4 bases for J; bases not matched to a gene: 14. The CDR3 DNA reads as TGCAGCGCCCAAGGGCTTAGCGGGGCGGGCACCGGGGAGCTGTTTTTT. Protein: CSAQGLSGAGTGELFF.

The rearrangement links TRBV5-1 to TRBJ2-1; 16 nucleotides match TRBD2. The CDR3 contains 18 residues. V gave up 5 bases and J gave up 2 bases; unmatched junction bases: 7. The germline CDR1 and CDR2 sequences are SGHRS and YFSETQ. The CDR3 protein is CASSEPGLAGGPYNEQFF. The CDR3 bases are TGCGCCAGCAGTGAACCGGGACTAGCGGGGGGGCCCTACAATGAGCAGTTCTTC.

The chain uses TRBV3-1 (or the pseudogene TRBV3-2) and TRBJ1-2, with TRBD1 matching over 7 bases. Germline-derived CDR1 and CDR2 are LGHDT and YNNKEL (reference sequence). The V gene end was trimmed by 4 bases and the J gene end by 6 bases; junction bases not matched to a gene: 8. The CDR3 covers 14 residues. DNA for the CDR3: TGTGCCAGCAGCCTAGGCGACAGGGAGAATGGCTACACCTTC. Its translation: CASSLGDRENGYTF.

This chain joins TRBV11-2 and TRBJ1-2, with 7 positions matching TRBD1. V lost 3 bases and J lost 8; bases outside the gene matches: 3. Looked up from germline, CDR1 is SGHAT and CDR2 is FQNNGV. The CDR3 has 12 amino acids. The CDR3 reads CASSLTGNGYTF. CDR3 nucleotides: TGTGCCAGCAGCTTGACAGGGAACGGCTACACCTTC. The variable domain in full, completed from reference TRBV11-2 and TRBJ1-2, reads EAGVAQSPRYKIIEKRQSVAFWCNPISGHATLYWYQQILGQGPKLLIQFQNNGVVDDSQLPKDRFSAERLKGVDSTLKIQPAKLEDSAVYLCASSLTGNGYTFGSGTRLTVV.

V usage is TRBV5-1 and J usage is TRBJ2-3, with TRBD1 as a possible D gene (5 bases). CDR1 is SGHRS, CDR2 YFSETQ, per germline. The CDR3 runs 15 residues. Deletions cut 2 bases from V and 4 bases from J, with 14 bases between. CDR3 residues: CASSLSRVMPDTQYF. The CDR3 region has the DNA TGCGCCAGCAGCTTAAGCAGGGTTATGCCAGATACGCAGTATTTT.

V usage is TRBV4-1 and J usage is TRBJ1-1; weak D call: TRBD1 (6 bases). This CDR3 spans 15 amino acids. The V gene's germline CDR1 is MGHRA and CDR2 YSYEKL. V was cut by 1 base and J by 1 base, with 10 bases left in between. DNA of the CDR3: TGCGCCAGCAGCCAAGGTTACAGGGCGAACACTGAAGCTTTCTTT. Translation gives CASSQGYRANTEAFF.